This T cell receptor (beta chain) was found in a study of shared clonotypes between healthy human individuals. Study results and caveats: Clonotype sharing among donors was thought likely to change with sequencing depth. Non-shared clonotypes had lower generation probabilities than those shared by all four donors.

Losses at the gene ends were 0 bases for V and 0 bases for J; bases not matched to a gene: 3. The germline gives CDR1 SEHNR, CDR2 FQNEAQ (reference sequence). CDR3 size: 17 residues. CD45RO negativity and positive selection for CCR7 defined naive CD8 cells, a population that excluded terminally differentiated effector memory CD45RA+ cells. The authors loaded 200 ng DNA, roughly 33,000 T cell genomes, into sorted-subset replicate PCRs. Assay used: immunoSEQ multiplex PCR; TCRdb lists only in-frame clones, some missing. The sample has under 1 million clones, over 90% seen once. On this clone: Its specificity is unknown.

V is TRBV7-9 and J is TRBJ2-4, with 9 bases that match TRBD1. Sequenced material: naive CD8+ T cells sorted from blood. The sequence was collected from a man aged 30 to 45 in good health. The CDR3 loop reads CASSLATGGLAKNIQYF. The CDR3 DNA sequence: TGTGCCAGCAGCTTAGCGACAGGGGGACTAGCCAAAAACATTCAGTACTTC.